This T cell receptor beta chain was captured in a study of blood T cell repertoires in COVID-19. Study details: The study drew acute and convalescent COVID-19 samples from the United States, Italy and Spain.

The CDR3 totals 13 residues. V lost 5 bases and J 2 bases, leaving 9 bases between the germline ends. Germline loops: CDR1 MNHNY, CDR2 SVGAGI (reference sequence). The method was immunoSEQ multiplex PCR; TCRdb's version includes in-frame clones alone and lacks a portion of them. The sample has nearly 350,000 clones, 65% to 85% seen once. The sample was peripheral blood. The origin of this receptor is a man aged 30-40 years with active or convalescent COVID-19. The J gene is TRBJ1-2, the V gene TRBV6-6; weak D call: TRBD1 (5 bases). CDR3 amino acids: CASSMDMNYGYTF. The DNA of the CDR3 is TGTGCCAGCAGTATGGACATGAACTATGGCTACACCTTC.